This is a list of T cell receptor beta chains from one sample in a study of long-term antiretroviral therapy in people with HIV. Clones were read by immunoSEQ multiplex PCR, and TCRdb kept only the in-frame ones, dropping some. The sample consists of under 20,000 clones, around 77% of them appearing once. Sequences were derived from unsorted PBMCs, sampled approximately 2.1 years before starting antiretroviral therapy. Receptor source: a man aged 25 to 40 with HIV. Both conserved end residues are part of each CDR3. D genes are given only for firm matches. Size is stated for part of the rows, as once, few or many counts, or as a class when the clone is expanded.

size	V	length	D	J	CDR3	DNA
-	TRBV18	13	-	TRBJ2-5	CASSPKGDGTQYF	TGTGCCAGCTCACCAAAGGGTGACGGGACCCAGTACTTC
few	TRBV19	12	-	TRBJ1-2	CASSIGGNGYTF	TGTGCCAGTAGTATCGGAGGAAATGGCTACACCTTC
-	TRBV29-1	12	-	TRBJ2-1	CSVLISLNEQFF	TGCAGCGTACTTATCTCTCTCAATGAGCAGTTCTTC
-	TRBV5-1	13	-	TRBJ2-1	CASSLGGVDEQFF	TGCGCCAGCAGCTTGGGAGGGGTAGATGAGCAGTTCTTC
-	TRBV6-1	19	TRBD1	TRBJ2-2	CASSKGPGTGDLNTGELFF	TGTGCCAGCAGTAAAGGTCCCGGGACAGGGGACCTAAACACCGGGGAGCTGTTTTTT
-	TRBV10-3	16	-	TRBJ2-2	CAISESSGVVTGELFF	TGTGCCATCAGTGAGTCGTCGGGTGTGGTCACCGGGGAGCTGTTTTTT
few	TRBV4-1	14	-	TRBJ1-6	CASSQDSGDSPLHF	TGCGCCAGCAGCCAAGATTCGGGGGATTCACCCCTCCACTTT
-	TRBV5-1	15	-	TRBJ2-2	CASSLGPRRPGELFF	TGCGCCAGCAGCTTGGGGCCTAGGCGACCCGGGGAGCTGTTTTTT
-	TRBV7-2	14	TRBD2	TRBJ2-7	CASSSGLAAYEQYF	TGTGCCAGCAGCTCGGGACTAGCGGCCTACGAGCAGTACTTC
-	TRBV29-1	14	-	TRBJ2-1	CSADLARSYNEQFF	TGCAGCGCGGACCTTGCGAGGTCCTACAATGAGCAGTTCTTC
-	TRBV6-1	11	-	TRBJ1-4	CASSDLEKLFF	TGTGCCAGCAGTGACCTTGAAAAACTGTTTTTT
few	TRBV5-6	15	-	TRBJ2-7	CASSLGPGPSYEQYF	TGTGCCAGCAGCTTAGGCCCGGGGCCCTCCTACGAGCAGTACTTC
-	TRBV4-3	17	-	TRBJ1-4	CASSQETGDGINEKLFF	TGCGCCAGCAGCCAAGAAACGGGGGACGGAATTAATGAAAAACTGTTTTTT
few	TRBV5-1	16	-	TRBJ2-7	CASSLGVGGSSYEQYF	TGCGCCAGCAGCTTGGGAGTGGGGGGTAGCTCCTACGAGCAGTACTTC
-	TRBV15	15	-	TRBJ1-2	CATSRDRGEGEGYTF	TGTGCCACCAGCAGAGATCGAGGAGAGGGGGAAGGCTACACCTTC
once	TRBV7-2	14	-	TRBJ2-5	CASSPVDGQETQYF	TGTGCCAGCAGCCCTGTCGACGGGCAAGAGACCCAGTACTTC
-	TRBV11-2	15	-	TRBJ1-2	CASSSGAGGFYGYTF	TGTGCCAGCAGCTCTGGAGCCGGGGGGTTCTATGGCTACACCTTC
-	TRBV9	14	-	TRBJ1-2	CASSVADARYGYTF	TGTGCCAGCAGCGTAGCGGATGCCCGCTATGGCTACACCTTC
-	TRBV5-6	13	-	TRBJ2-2	CASSKGNTGELFF	TGTGCCAGCAGCAAGGGGAACACCGGGGAGCTGTTTTTT
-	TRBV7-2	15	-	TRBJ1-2	CASAYVGAGEYGYTF	TGTGCCAGCGCTTATGTAGGGGCAGGGGAGTATGGCTACACCTTC
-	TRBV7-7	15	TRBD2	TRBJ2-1	CASSSGLAGSNEQFF	TGTGCTAGCAGTTCGGGACTAGCGGGATCGAATGAGCAGTTCTTC
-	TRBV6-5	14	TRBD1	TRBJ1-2	CASSRTGGNYGYTF	TGTGCCAGCAGCCGGACAGGGGGCAACTATGGCTACACCTTC